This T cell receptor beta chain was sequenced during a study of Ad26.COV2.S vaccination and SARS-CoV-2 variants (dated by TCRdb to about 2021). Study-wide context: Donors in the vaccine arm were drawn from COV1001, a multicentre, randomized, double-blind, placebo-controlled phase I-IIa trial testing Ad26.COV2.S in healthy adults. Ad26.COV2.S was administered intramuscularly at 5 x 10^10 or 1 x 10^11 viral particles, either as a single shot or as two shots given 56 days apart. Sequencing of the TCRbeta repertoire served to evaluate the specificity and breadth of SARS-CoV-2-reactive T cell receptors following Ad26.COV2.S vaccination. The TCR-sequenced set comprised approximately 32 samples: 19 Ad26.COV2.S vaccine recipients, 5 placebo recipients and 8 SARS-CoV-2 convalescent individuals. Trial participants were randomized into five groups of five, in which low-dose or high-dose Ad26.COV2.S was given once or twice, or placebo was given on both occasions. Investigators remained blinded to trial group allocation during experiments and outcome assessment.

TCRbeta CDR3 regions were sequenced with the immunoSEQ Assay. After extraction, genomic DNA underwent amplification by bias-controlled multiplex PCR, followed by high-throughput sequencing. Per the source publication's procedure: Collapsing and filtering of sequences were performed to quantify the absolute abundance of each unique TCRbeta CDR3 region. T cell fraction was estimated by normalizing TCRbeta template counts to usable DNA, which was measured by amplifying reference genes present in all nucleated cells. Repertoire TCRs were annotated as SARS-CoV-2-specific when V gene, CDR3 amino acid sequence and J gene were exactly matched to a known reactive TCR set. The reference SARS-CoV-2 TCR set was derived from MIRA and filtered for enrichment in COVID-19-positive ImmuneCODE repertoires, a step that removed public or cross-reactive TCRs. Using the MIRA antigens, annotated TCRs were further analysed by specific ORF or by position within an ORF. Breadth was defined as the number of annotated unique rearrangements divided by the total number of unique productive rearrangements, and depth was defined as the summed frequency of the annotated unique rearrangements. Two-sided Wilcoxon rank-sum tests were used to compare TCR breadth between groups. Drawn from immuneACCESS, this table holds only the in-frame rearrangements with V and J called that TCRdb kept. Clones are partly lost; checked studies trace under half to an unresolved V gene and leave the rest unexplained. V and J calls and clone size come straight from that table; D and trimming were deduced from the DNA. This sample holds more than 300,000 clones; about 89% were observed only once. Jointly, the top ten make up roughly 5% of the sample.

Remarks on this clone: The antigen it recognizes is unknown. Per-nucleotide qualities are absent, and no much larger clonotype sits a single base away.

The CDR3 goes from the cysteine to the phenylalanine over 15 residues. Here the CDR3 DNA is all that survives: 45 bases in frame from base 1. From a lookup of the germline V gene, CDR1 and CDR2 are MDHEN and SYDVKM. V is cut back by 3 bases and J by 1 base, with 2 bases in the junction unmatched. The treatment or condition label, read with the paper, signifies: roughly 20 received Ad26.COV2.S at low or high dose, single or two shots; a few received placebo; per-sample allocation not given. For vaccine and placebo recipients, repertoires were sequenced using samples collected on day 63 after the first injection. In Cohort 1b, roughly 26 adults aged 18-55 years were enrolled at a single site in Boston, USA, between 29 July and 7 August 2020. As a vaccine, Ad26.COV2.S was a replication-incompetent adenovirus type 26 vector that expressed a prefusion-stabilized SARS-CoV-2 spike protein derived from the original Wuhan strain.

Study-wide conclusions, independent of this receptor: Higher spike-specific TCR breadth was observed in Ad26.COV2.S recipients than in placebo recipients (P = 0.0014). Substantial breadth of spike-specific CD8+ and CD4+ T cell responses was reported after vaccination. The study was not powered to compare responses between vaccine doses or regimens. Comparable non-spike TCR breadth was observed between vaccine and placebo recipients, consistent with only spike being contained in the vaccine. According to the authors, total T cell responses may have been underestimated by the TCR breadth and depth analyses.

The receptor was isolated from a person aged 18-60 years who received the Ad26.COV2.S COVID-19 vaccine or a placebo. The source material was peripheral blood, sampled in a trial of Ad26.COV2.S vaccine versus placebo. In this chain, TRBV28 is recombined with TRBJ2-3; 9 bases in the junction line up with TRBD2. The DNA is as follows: TGTGCCAGCAGTTTCCGGACTAGCGGCACAGATACGCAGTATTTT. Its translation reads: CASSFRTSGTDTQYF.